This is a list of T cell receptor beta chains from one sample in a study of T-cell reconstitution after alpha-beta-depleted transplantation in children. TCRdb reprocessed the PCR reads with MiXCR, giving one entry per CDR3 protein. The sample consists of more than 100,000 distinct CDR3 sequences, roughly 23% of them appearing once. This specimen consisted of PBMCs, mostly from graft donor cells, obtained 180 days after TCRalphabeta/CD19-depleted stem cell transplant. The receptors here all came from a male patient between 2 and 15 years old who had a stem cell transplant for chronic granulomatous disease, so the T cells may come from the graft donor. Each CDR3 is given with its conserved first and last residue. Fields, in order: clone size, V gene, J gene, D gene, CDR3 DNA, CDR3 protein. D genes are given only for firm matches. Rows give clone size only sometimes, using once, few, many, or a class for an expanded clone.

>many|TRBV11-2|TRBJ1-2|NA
TGTGCCAGCAGCTTAGGAGACCGCCGGGGGTACTATGGCTACACCTTC
CASSLGDRRGYYGYTF
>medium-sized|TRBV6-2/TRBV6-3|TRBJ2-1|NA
TGTGCCAGCAGTTACTGGGGACCTAGAGACAATGAGCAGTTCTTC
CASSYWGPRDNEQFF
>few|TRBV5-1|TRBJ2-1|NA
TGCGCCAGCAGCTCCCGGCGATACAATGAGCAGTTCTTC
CASSSRRYNEQFF
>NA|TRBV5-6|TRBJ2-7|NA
TGTGCCAGCAGCTTCGGTCGGTTGAACAACGAGCAGTACTTC
CASSFGRLNNEQYF
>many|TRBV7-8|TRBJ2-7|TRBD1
TGTGCCAGCAGCAAAGGGACAGTCCCCTACGAGCAGTACTTC
CASSKGTVPYEQYF
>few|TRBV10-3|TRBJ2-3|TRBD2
TGTGCCATCAACTACTCGGGAGGAGATACGCAGTATTTT
CAINYSGGDTQYF
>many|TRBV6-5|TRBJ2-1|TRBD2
TGTGCCAGCAGTTGGTTAGGGCGGGAGGCCCTCCCATATGAGCAGTTCTTC
CASSWLGREALPYEQFF
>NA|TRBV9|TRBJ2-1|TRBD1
TGTGCCAGCAGCGTCCGGGACAGGGGGGATGAGCAGTTCTTC
CASSVRDRGDEQFF
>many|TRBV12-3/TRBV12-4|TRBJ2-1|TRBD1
TGTGCGAACAGGGGCTACTCCTACAATGAGCAGTTCTTC
CANRGYSYNEQFF
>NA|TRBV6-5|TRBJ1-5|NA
TGTGCCAGCAGTTACGCGAAGAATCAGCCCCAGCATTTT
CASSYAKNQPQHF
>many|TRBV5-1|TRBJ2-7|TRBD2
TGCGCCAGCAGCTTGGAAAGCGGGGGGTTCTACGAGCAGTACTTC
CASSLESGGFYEQYF
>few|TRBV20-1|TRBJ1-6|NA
TGCAGTGCCTTGGGCAGGACCTATAATTCACCCCTCCACTTT
CSALGRTYNSPLHF
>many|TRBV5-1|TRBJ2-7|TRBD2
TGCGCCAGCAGCTTTACTAGCGGGCCTTCCTACGAGCAGTACTTC
CASSFTSGPSYEQYF
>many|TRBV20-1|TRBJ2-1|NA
TGCAGTGCTAGACGGGCGCCTAGCGAAGAGTCCTACAATGAGCAGTTCTTC
CSARRAPSEESYNEQFF
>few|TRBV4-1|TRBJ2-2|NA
TGCGCCAGCAGCCATAAGTACACCGGGGAGCTGTTTTTT
CASSHKYTGELFF
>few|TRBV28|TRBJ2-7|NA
TGTGCCAGCAGTTTGCAGTACGAGCAGTACTTC
CASSLQYEQYF
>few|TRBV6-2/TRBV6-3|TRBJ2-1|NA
TGTGCCAGCAGAGTGAGGGGTTACAATGAGCAGTTCTTC
CASRVRGYNEQFF
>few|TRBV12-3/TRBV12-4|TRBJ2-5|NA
TGTGCCAGCAGTTTAGACGGGAGCCCTCAAGAGACCCAGTACTTC
CASSLDGSPQETQYF
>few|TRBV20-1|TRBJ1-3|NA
TGCAGTGCTAGTCGCAGTAACTCTGGAAACACCATATATTTT
CSASRSNSGNTIYF
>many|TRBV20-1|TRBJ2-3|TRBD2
TGCGGCGGGCGGGAGATTAGCACAGATACGCAGTATTTT
CGGREISTDTQYF
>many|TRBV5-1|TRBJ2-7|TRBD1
TGCGCCAGCAGCGCGGACAGGACCTACGAGCAGTACTTC
CASSADRTYEQYF
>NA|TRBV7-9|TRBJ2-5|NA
TGTGCCAGCAGCTCCCCCCTGGGGCCGAAAGAGACCCAGTACTTC
CASSSPLGPKETQYF
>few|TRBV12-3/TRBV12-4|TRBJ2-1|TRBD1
TGTGCCAGCAGTCGGACAGGGCGGCAGTTCTTC
CASSRTGRQFF
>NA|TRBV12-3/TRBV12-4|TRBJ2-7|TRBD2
TGTGCCAGCAGTAAAGGACTAGCGGTACAGTACGAGCAGTACTTC
CASSKGLAVQYEQYF
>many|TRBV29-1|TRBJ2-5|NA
TGCAGCGTTGCGACCCAGGGGATAGAGACCCAGTACTTC
CSVATQGIETQYF
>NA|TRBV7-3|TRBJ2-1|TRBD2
TGTGCCAGCAGCTTAATAGCGGGAGGGCCGTATGAGCAGTTCTTC
CASSLIAGGPYEQFF
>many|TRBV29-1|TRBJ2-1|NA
TGCAGCGTTGCCGGTGGGTTCGATGAGCAGTTCTTC
CSVAGGFDEQFF
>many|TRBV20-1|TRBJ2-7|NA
TGCAGTGCTAGAAGTGAGGGACCCGAGCAGTACTTC
CSARSEGPEQYF
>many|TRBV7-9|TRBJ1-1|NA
TGTGCCAGCAGCCCCCCCCAGGGGTTATCTGAAGCTTTCTTT
CASSPPQGLSEAFF
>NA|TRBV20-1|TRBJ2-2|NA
TGCAGTGCTAACGGGCCTAAGGCCACCGGGGAGCTGTTTTTT
CSANGPKATGELFF
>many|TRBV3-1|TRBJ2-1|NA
TGTGCCAGCAGCCAAGGGACTTCCAATGAGCAGTTCTTC
CASSQGTSNEQFF
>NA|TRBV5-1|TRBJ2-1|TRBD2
TGCGCCAGCAGCCCCCTTTGGAGCTGGAGGACTAGCGGAGCGGGGAGTGAGCAGTTCTTC
CASSPLWSWRTSGAGSEQFF
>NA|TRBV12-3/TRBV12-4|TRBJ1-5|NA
TGTGCCAGCAGTTTAGCGGGGAGCCCGTTCAATCAGCCCCAGCATTTT
CASSLAGSPFNQPQHF
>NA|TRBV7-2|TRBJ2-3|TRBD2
TGTGCCAGCAGCTTAAATGGCGGGAGCGGAGATACGCAGTATTTT
CASSLNGGSGDTQYF
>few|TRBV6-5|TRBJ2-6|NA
TGTGCCAGCAGTTCGCAGGGATCTGGGGCCAACGTCCTGACTTTC
CASSSQGSGANVLTF
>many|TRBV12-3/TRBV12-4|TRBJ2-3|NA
TGTGCCAGCAGTTTCATGCGGGGCCCCGGGCTCTCGATAGGTCCCTCGAGAACAGATACGCAGTATTTT
CASSFMRGPGLSIGPSRTDTQYF
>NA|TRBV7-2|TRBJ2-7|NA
TGTGCCAGCAGCTTATGGGACTCCTACGAGCAGTACTTC
CASSLWDSYEQYF
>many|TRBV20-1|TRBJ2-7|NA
TGCAGTGCTAGGTTCAGGGCCTCCTACGAGCAGTACTTC
CSARFRASYEQYF
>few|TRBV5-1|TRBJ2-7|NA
TGCGCCAGCAGCAAATGGTCGAACTCCTACGAGCAGTACTTC
CASSKWSNSYEQYF
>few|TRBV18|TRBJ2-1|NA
TGTGCCAGCTCGTGGACCAGCTCCTACAATGAGCAGTTCTTC
CASSWTSSYNEQFF
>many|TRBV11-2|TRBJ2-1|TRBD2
TGTGCCAGCAGCTTTCCAGCGGGGGGGGTCAATGAGCAGTTCTTC
CASSFPAGGVNEQFF
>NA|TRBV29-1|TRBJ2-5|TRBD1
TGCAGCGCGGCCCGGACAGGGGAAAGAGAGACCCAGTACTTC
CSAARTGERETQYF
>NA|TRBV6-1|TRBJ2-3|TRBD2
TGTGCCAGCAGCCCCGGGACTAGCCGTAAGGCGCAGTATTTT
CASSPGTSRKAQYF
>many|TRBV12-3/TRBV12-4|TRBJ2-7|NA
TGTGCCAGCAGTCCAGACCCGACTAGGGACGAGCAGTACTTC
CASSPDPTRDEQYF